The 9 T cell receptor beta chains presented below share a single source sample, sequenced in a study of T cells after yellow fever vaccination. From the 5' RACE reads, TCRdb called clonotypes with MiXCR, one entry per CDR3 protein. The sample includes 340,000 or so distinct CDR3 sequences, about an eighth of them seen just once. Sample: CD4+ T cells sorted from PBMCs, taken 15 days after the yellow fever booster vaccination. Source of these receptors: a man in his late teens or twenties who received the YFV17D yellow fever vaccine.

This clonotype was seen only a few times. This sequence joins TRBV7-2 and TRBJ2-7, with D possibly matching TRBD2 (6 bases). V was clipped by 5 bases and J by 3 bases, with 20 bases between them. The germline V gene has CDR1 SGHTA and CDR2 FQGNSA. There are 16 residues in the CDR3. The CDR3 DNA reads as TGTGCCAGCAGCGCCGGGACTTCGACCCTTGGCTACGAGCAGTACTTC. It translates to CASSAGTSTLGYEQYF.

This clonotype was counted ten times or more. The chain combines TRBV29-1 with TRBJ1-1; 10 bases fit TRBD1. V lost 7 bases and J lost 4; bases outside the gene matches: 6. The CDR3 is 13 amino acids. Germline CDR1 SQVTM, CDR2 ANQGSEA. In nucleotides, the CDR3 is TGCAGCGCAGGACAGGGGGTAGCCACTGAAGCTTTCTTT. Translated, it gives CSAGQGVATEAFF.

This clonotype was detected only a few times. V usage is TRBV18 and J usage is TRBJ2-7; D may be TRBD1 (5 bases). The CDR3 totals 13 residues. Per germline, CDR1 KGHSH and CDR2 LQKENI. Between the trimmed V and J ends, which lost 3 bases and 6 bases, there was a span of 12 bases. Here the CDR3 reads CASSPGLGPEQYF. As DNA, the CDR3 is TGTGCCAGCTCACCGGGGCTCGGGCCCGAGCAGTACTTC. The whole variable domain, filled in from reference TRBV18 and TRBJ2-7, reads NAGVMQNPRHLVRRRGQEARLRCSPMKGHSHVYWYRQLPEEGLKFMVYLQKENIIDESGMPKERFSAEFPKEGPSILRIQQVVRGDSAAYFCASSPGLGPEQYFGPGTRLTVT.

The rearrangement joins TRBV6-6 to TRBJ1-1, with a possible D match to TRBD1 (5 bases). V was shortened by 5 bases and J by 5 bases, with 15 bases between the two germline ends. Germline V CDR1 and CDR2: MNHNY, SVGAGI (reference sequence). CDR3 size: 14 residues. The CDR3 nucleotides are TGTGCCAGCAGTGACCAGGGAGGGTGGACTGAAGCTTTCTTT. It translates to CASSDQGGWTEAFF.

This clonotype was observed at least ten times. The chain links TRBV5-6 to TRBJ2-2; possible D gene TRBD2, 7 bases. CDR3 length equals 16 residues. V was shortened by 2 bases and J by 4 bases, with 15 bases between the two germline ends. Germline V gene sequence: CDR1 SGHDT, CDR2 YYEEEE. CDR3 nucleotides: TGTGCCAGCAGCTTTCGGGGGGCCGGAGCCACCGGGGAGCTGTTTTTT. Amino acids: CASSFRGAGATGELFF.

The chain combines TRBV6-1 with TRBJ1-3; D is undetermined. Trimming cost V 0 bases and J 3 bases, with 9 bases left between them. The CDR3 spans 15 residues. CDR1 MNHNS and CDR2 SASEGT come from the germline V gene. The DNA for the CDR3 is TGTGCCAGCAGTGAAGCGTCGAGGGTTGGAAACACCATATATTTT. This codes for CASSEASRVGNTIYF.

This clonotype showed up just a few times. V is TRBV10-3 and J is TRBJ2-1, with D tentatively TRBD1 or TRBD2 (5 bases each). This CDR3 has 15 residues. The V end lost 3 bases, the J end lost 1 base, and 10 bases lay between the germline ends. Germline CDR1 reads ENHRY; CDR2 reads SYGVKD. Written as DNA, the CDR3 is TGTGCCATCAGTGACGGGGCTATGTCCTACAATGAGCAGTTCTTC. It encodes CAISDGAMSYNEQFF.

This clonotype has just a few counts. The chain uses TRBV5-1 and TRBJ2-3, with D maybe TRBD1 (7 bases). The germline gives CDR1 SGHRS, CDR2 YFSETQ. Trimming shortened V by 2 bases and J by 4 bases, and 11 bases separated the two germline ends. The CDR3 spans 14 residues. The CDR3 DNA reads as TGCGCCAGCAGCTTTTCCAGGGGGGCAGATACGCAGTATTTT. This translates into CASSFSRGADTQYF.

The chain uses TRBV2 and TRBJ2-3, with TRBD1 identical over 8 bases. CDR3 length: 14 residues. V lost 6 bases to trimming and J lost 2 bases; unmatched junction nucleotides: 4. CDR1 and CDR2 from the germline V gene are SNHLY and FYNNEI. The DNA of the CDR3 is TGTGCCAGCAGGGAGGACAGGGCCACAGATACGCAGTATTTT. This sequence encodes CASREDRATDTQYF.